This is a list of T cell receptor beta chains from one sample in a study of memory CD4+ T cells and cytomegalovirus serostatus. Clones were sequenced by immunoSEQ multiplex PCR, and TCRdb holds only the in-frame ones, with some missing. The sample carries tens of thousands of clones, around 72% recorded once. Sample: memory CD4+ T cells from blood. Source of these receptors: an adult in good health and CMV-seronegative. Both conserved end residues are part of each CDR3. The order of the fields is J gene, D gene, clone size, V gene, CDR3 protein, CDR3 DNA. The D gene is left open where the match is weak. Not all rows give a size; the values are once, few, many and, for expanded clones, a class.

TRBJ2-2 . . TRBV5-1 CASSIIQESGELFF TGCGCCAGCAGCATCATCCAGGAATCCGGGGAGCTGTTTTTT
TRBJ2-5 . . TRBV7-8 CASSWEVETQYF TGTGCCAGCAGCTGGGAGGTGGAGACCCAGTACTTC
TRBJ2-1 . . TRBV7-9 CASSLTTDNEQFF TGTGCCAGCAGCTTAACAACGGACAATGAGCAGTTCTTC
TRBJ1-6 TRBD1 . TRBV6-1 CASTRDRGPPLHF TGTGCCAGCACCCGGGACAGGGGCCCACCCCTCCACTTT
TRBJ1-1 . . TRBV7-9 CASSSQANTEAFF TGTGCCAGCAGTTCCCAGGCGAACACTGAAGCTTTCTTT
TRBJ1-2 . . TRBV29-1 CSVERNNYGYTF TGCAGCGTTGAGCGGAATAACTATGGCTACACCTTC
TRBJ2-3 TRBD1 . TRBV27 CASSLREKGQGTDTQYF TGTGCCAGCAGTTTACGAGAGAAGGGACAGGGAACAGATACGCAGTATTTT
TRBJ2-3 . . TRBV5-1 CASSLAGYTDTQYF TGCGCCAGCAGCTTGGCGGGCTACACAGATACGCAGTATTTT
TRBJ1-5 TRBD1 once TRBV5-6 CASSRQGTQPQHF TGTGCCAGCAGCCGACAGGGCACTCAGCCCCAGCATTTT
TRBJ1-6 . once TRBV5-1 CASSLSGPPSPLHF TGCGCCAGCAGCTTATCAGGGCCCCCCTCACCCCTCCACTTT
TRBJ2-2 TRBD2 few TRBV6-1 CATGPLAAFTGELFF TGTGCCACCGGACCGCTAGCGGCATTCACCGGGGAGCTGTTTTTT
TRBJ2-3 TRBD1 . TRBV9 CASSGMTGGADTQYF TGTGCCAGCAGCGGGATGACAGGGGGCGCAGATACGCAGTATTTT
TRBJ1-1 . few TRBV30 CAWSKGLKAFF TGTGCCTGGAGTAAGGGACTGAAAGCTTTCTTT
TRBJ1-6 . . TRBV6-5 CASSYSQGLRSPLHF TGTGCCAGCAGTTACAGTCAGGGGCTACGTTCACCCCTCCACTTT
TRBJ1-5 . . TRBV10-3 CAITSQPNQPQHF TGTGCCATCACCTCGCAGCCCAATCAGCCCCAGCATTTT
TRBJ1-4 TRBD1 . TRBV7-8 CASSSLYRGRDEKLFF TGTGCCAGCAGCTCCCTATACAGGGGTCGGGATGAAAAACTGTTTTTT
TRBJ2-7 . . TRBV10-1 CATRQPGGEQYF TGCGCCACGCGACAGCCAGGAGGCGAGCAGTACTTC
TRBJ2-1 TRBD2 . TRBV15 CATSTSGGARNEQFF TGTGCCACCAGCACAAGCGGGGGGGCACGCAATGAGCAGTTCTTC
TRBJ1-6 TRBD1 few TRBV5-1 CASSANLGQGNSPLHF TGCGCCAGCAGCGCGAACCTCGGACAGGGGAATTCACCCCTCCACTTT
TRBJ2-2 . . TRBV5-6 CASSLIGATNTGELFF TGTGCCAGCAGCTTGATTGGCGCTACGAACACCGGGGAGCTGTTTTTT
TRBJ2-7 TRBD2 . TRBV18 CASSPSLAGDGGEQYF TGTGCCAGCTCACCTTCTCTAGCGGGGGACGGGGGCGAGCAGTACTTC
TRBJ2-1 . . TRBV5-1 CASSFGSSLSNEQFF TGCGCCAGCAGCTTCGGGAGTTCCCTTTCCAATGAGCAGTTCTTC
TRBJ2-4 . . TRBV7-8 CASSQLGRGRGNIQYF TGTGCCAGCAGCCAATTGGGTCGGGGTCGAGGAAACATTCAGTACTTC
TRBJ2-1 . . TRBV5-1 CASSLGAQKSKFF TGCGCCAGCAGCTTGGGGGCCCAGAAGAGTAAGTTCTTC
TRBJ1-6 TRBD1 few TRBV7-9 CASSSRDRINSPLHF TGTGCCAGCAGCTCTCGGGACAGGATTAATTCACCCCTCCACTTT
TRBJ1-3 . . TRBV5-4 CASSVQGVYDGNTIYF TGTGCCAGCAGCGTCCAGGGAGTGTATGATGGAAACACCATATATTTT
TRBJ1-6 . . TRBV6-6 CASDGAQAYNSPLHF TGTGCCAGCGACGGGGCGCAAGCCTATAATTCACCCCTCCACTTT
TRBJ1-6 . few TRBV6-1 CASRPGRAFDSPLHF TGTGCCAGCCGGCCCGGCAGGGCGTTCGATTCACCCCTCCACTTT
TRBJ2-5 TRBD1 few TRBV28 CATKTGMETQYF TGTGCCACCAAGACAGGGATGGAGACCCAGTACTTC
TRBJ2-7 TRBD2 . TRBV5-6 CASSLGGGAWYEQYF TGTGCCAGCAGCTTGGGCGGGGGGGCCTGGTACGAGCAGTACTTC
TRBJ1-2 . . TRBV29-1 CSVESVGYTF TGCAGCGTTGAATCCGTCGGGTACACCTTC
TRBJ2-3 TRBD1 . TRBV11-1 CASSPTRQGAGDTQYF TGTGCCAGCAGCCCTACCCGGCAGGGGGCAGGAGATACGCAGTATTTT
TRBJ2-5 . once TRBV2 CASRVTETQYF TGTGCCAGCAGGGTTACAGAGACCCAGTACTTC
TRBJ1-3 . . TRBV5-6 CASTSRLGNTIYF TGTGCCAGCACTTCTAGGCTTGGAAACACCATATATTTT
TRBJ2-2 . . TRBV30 CAWSVGPGELFF TGTGCCTGGAGTGTGGGTCCCGGGGAGCTGTTTTTT
TRBJ2-1 . few TRBV5-1 CASSLPGTEQFF TGCGCCAGCAGCTTACCCGGGACAGAGCAGTTCTTC
TRBJ2-5 TRBD1 . TRBV14 CASSHNRGTHF TGTGCCAGCAGCCACAACAGGGGCACACACTTC
TRBJ2-1 . . TRBV7-8 CASSLARDREQFF TGTGCCAGCAGCTTAGCAAGAGACAGGGAGCAGTTCTTC
TRBJ1-1 . . TRBV5-1 CASSLDGPADTEAFF TGCGCCAGCAGCTTGGATGGCCCGGCGGACACTGAAGCTTTCTTT
TRBJ2-7 . . TRBV28 CASSLSQGGSDEQYF TGTGCCAGCAGTCTAAGCCAGGGGGGGTCTGACGAGCAGTACTTC
TRBJ2-1 TRBD2 . TRBV9 CASSVGASGAYNEQFF TGTGCCAGCAGCGTAGGGGCTAGCGGGGCCTACAATGAGCAGTTCTTC
TRBJ1-2 . . TRBV18 CASSPNGNYGYTF TGTGCCAGCTCACCTAATGGGAACTATGGCTACACCTTC
TRBJ1-2 TRBD1 . TRBV5-1 CASSQGGTGVNYGYTF TGCGCCAGCAGCCAAGGCGGTACAGGGGTGAACTATGGCTACACCTTC
TRBJ1-2 TRBD1 . TRBV7-8 CASSLAPGTVANYGYTF TGTGCCAGCAGCTTAGCGCCCGGGACAGTAGCTAACTATGGCTACACCTTC
TRBJ2-2 TRBD2 . TRBV18 CASSRGGNTGELFF TGTGCCAGCTCACGCGGGGGTAACACCGGGGAGCTGTTTTTT
TRBJ1-4 . . TRBV27 CASRGGPPDGKLFF TGTGCCAGCAGGGGGGGACCGCCCGATGGGAAACTGTTTTTT
TRBJ1-5 . . TRBV5-1 CASSRDQGQPQHF TGCGCCAGCAGTCGTGACCAAGGTCAGCCCCAGCATTTT
TRBJ2-1 . once TRBV2 CASSGYRMDEQFF TGTGCCAGCAGTGGTTATAGAATGGATGAGCAGTTCTTC
TRBJ2-2 TRBD1 once TRBV5-1 CASSQGQGRNGELFF TGCGCCAGCAGCCAAGGACAGGGGCGTAACGGGGAGCTGTTTTTT
TRBJ2-7 TRBD2 once TRBV28 CASNSPGKGEGRYEQYF TGTGCCAGCAACTCTCCCGGTAAAGGGGAGGGACGCTACGAGCAGTACTTC
TRBJ2-5 TRBD1 once TRBV7-9 CASREWDREETQYF TGTGCCAGCAGAGAATGGGACAGGGAAGAGACCCAGTACTTC
TRBJ1-3 TRBD1 . TRBV6-1 CASQRTGVNTIYF TGTGCCAGCCAGAGGACAGGGGTAAACACCATATATTTT
TRBJ1-3 . . TRBV7-6 CASSGGAISGNTIYF TGTGCCAGCTCCGGGGGGGCAATCTCTGGAAACACCATATATTTT
TRBJ2-3 . . TRBV7-8 CASSFPLGHGGDTQYF TGTGCCAGCAGTTTTCCTTTAGGGCACGGTGGAGATACGCAGTATTTT
TRBJ2-1 . . TRBV7-7 CASSLKTNMLHDNEQFF TGTGCTAGCAGCCTGAAGACAAATATGCTTCACGACAATGAGCAGTTCTTC